Listed below are T cell receptor beta chains from one sample, sequenced in a study of blood T cell repertoires in COVID-19. The table came from immunoSEQ multiplex PCR; TCRdb's copy has only in-frame clones and leaves some out. The sample lists 95,000 to 150,000 clones, 86% seen once, with roughly 5.4% in the top ten. The sample was peripheral blood. Source of these receptors: a human donor in a cohort sampled during active COVID-19. The CDR3 runs from the conserved cysteine through the conserved F or W. Each record gives: D gene, V gene, clone size, J gene, CDR3 protein, CDR3 DNA. D genes are given only for firm matches. Some rows mark clone size as missing; the rest say once, few, many or name a class of expanded clone.

D: -; V: TRBV4-2; size: -; J: TRBJ2-7; CDR3: CASSQEISGVYEQYF; DNA: TGTGCCAGCAGCCAAGAGATTAGCGGAGTCTACGAGCAGTACTTC
D: -; V: TRBV5-6; size: -; J: TRBJ2-7; CDR3: CASREGISYEQYF; DNA: TGTGCCAGCAGGGAGGGAATCTCCTACGAGCAGTACTTC
D: -; V: TRBV29-1; size: few; J: TRBJ1-1; CDR3: CSGSTLNTEAFF; DNA: TGCAGCGGTAGCACCCTGAACACTGAAGCTTTCTTT
D: TRBD2; V: TRBV5-1; size: -; J: TRBJ2-3; CDR3: CASSVGLAGYTDTQYF; DNA: TGCGCCAGCAGCGTGGGACTAGCGGGTTACACAGATACGCAGTATTTT
D: TRBD1; V: TRBV6-1; size: -; J: TRBJ1-1; CDR3: CASSEQDRGFRAFF; DNA: TGTGCCAGCAGTGAACAGGACAGGGGTTTTCGAGCTTTCTTT
D: TRBD2; V: TRBV9; size: -; J: TRBJ2-1; CDR3: CASSVSGRPAEQFF; DNA: TGTGCCAGCAGCGTTAGCGGGAGGCCAGCTGAGCAGTTCTTC
D: -; V: TRBV6-2/TRBV6-3; size: -; J: TRBJ1-5; CDR3: CASSRNRDQPQHF; DNA: TGTGCCAGCAGTCGGAACAGGGATCAGCCCCAGCATTTT
D: TRBD1; V: TRBV4-2; size: -; J: TRBJ1-1; CDR3: CASSQVRDSFKIYTEAFF; DNA: TGTGCCAGCAGCCAAGTTCGGGACAGCTTTAAAATTTACACTGAAGCTTTCTTT
D: -; V: TRBV7-9; size: few; J: TRBJ1-2; CDR3: CASRLQGVGYGYTF; DNA: TGTGCCAGCAGACTACAGGGAGTAGGCTATGGCTACACCTTC
D: TRBD1; V: TRBV27; size: -; J: TRBJ2-7; CDR3: CASSEQGASYEQYF; DNA: TGTGCCAGCAGTGAACAGGGGGCCTCCTACGAGCAGTACTTC
D: -; V: TRBV7-2; size: -; J: TRBJ2-6; CDR3: CASSLRRGAGANVLTF; DNA: TGTGCCAGCAGCCTTAGGCGGGGTGCCGGGGCCAACGTCCTGACTTTC
D: TRBD2; V: TRBV7-9; size: -; J: TRBJ2-3; CDR3: CASSGGGTDTQYF; DNA: TGTGCCAGTAGCGGGGGGGGCACAGATACGCAGTATTTT
D: -; V: TRBV27; size: -; J: TRBJ2-7; CDR3: CASSLTGVGSYEQYF; DNA: TGTGCCAGCAGCCTAACAGGCGTCGGGTCCTACGAGCAGTACTTC
D: TRBD1; V: TRBV18; size: -; J: TRBJ1-5; CDR3: CASSPGQDQPQHF; DNA: TGTGCCAGCTCACCAGGACAGGATCAGCCCCAGCATTTT
D: TRBD2; V: TRBV5-1; size: -; J: TRBJ2-1; CDR3: CASSLTSRTSVYEQFF; DNA: TGCGCCAGCAGCTTAACCTCCCGGACTAGCGTCTATGAGCAGTTCTTC
D: -; V: TRBV7-2; size: -; J: TRBJ2-3; CDR3: CASSLSAFGTQYF; DNA: TGTGCCAGCAGCTTGAGCGCCTTTGGTACGCAGTATTTT
D: TRBD1; V: TRBV19; size: medium-sized; J: TRBJ1-2; CDR3: CASSSRQGASYGYTF; DNA: TGTGCCAGTAGTTCTCGACAGGGGGCTTCCTATGGCTACACCTTC
D: -; V: TRBV6-1; size: few; J: TRBJ2-7; CDR3: CASSEVTGSYEQYF; DNA: TGTGCCAGCAGTGAAGTCACAGGCTCCTACGAGCAGTACTTC
D: -; V: TRBV19; size: -; J: TRBJ2-5; CDR3: CASSIVRGYQETQYF; DNA: TGTGCCAGTAGTATAGTAAGGGGGTACCAAGAGACCCAGTACTTC
D: -; V: TRBV9; size: -; J: TRBJ1-3; CDR3: CASSVDSFRRDFNFIYF; DNA: TGTGCCAGCAGCGTAGACAGTTTCCGGCGGGACTTCAATTTTATATATTTT
D: TRBD1; V: TRBV4-3; size: -; J: TRBJ2-1; CDR3: CASSQARTGAYNEQFF; DNA: TGCGCCAGCAGCCAAGCTCGGACAGGGGCCTACAATGAGCAGTTCTTC
D: TRBD2; V: TRBV3-1/TRBV3-2; size: -; J: TRBJ2-7; CDR3: CASSQAGTSLNEQYF; DNA: TGTGCCAGCAGCCAAGCCGGGACTAGTCTGAACGAGCAGTACTTC
D: TRBD2; V: TRBV11-1; size: -; J: TRBJ2-7; CDR3: CASSQRRTSSEQYF; DNA: TGTGCCAGCAGCCAAAGGCGGACTAGCTCCGAGCAGTACTTC
D: -; V: TRBV7-9; size: -; J: TRBJ2-3; CDR3: CASSSQGLLKPDTQYF; DNA: TGTGCCAGCAGCTCTCAGGGACTGCTGAAACCAGATACGCAGTATTTT
D: -; V: TRBV7-8; size: -; J: TRBJ1-2; CDR3: CASSLVDTYGYTF; DNA: TGTGCCAGCAGCTTAGTGGACACCTATGGCTACACCTTC
D: -; V: TRBV27; size: -; J: TRBJ1-1; CDR3: CASSFPKGEAFF; DNA: TGTGCCAGCAGTTTTCCGAAGGGGGAAGCTTTCTTT
D: TRBD1; V: TRBV18; size: -; J: TRBJ2-5; CDR3: CASSPRTGVRETQYF; DNA: TGTGCCAGCTCACCACGGACAGGGGTCCGGGAGACCCAGTACTTC
D: -; V: TRBV30; size: -; J: TRBJ2-7; CDR3: CAWSVGGANYEQYF; DNA: TGTGCCTGGAGTGTAGGGGGAGCGAACTACGAGCAGTACTTC
D: TRBD1; V: TRBV10-1; size: -; J: TRBJ1-1; CDR3: CASSDGTGWTEAFF; DNA: TGCGCCAGCAGTGACGGGACAGGGTGGACTGAAGCTTTCTTT
D: -; V: TRBV19; size: -; J: TRBJ2-3; CDR3: CAVTRDTHTDTQYF; DNA: TGTGCCGTCACCAGGGACACTCACACAGATACGCAGTATTTT
D: -; V: TRBV9; size: -; J: TRBJ2-7; CDR3: CASSVDIQGRGEQYF; DNA: TGTGCCAGCAGCGTAGACATACAGGGAAGGGGCGAGCAGTACTTC
D: -; V: TRBV11-2; size: -; J: TRBJ1-1; CDR3: CASSLNINTEAFF; DNA: TGTGCCAGCAGCTTAAACATAAACACTGAAGCTTTCTTT
D: TRBD1; V: TRBV27; size: -; J: TRBJ1-2; CDR3: CASRPTGVNYGYTF; DNA: TGTGCCAGCAGGCCAACAGGGGTTAACTATGGCTACACCTTC
D: -; V: TRBV19; size: -; J: TRBJ2-2; CDR3: CASSISGANTGELFF; DNA: TGTGCCAGTAGTATTAGCGGAGCGAACACCGGGGAGCTGTTTTTT
D: TRBD1; V: TRBV2; size: -; J: TRBJ2-7; CDR3: CASRTGSYEQYF; DNA: TGTGCCAGCAGGACAGGGTCCTACGAGCAGTACTTC
D: TRBD2; V: TRBV15; size: once; J: TRBJ2-7; CDR3: CATKAGAPSYEQYF; DNA: TGTGCCACCAAAGCGGGAGCCCCCTCCTACGAGCAGTACTTC
D: -; V: TRBV4-1; size: -; J: TRBJ1-1; CDR3: CASSHRTAGTEAFF; DNA: TGCGCCAGCAGCCATCGGACTGCCGGCACTGAAGCTTTCTTT
D: TRBD1; V: TRBV28; size: -; J: TRBJ2-5; CDR3: CASRSRQGRTQAQYF; DNA: TGTGCCAGCAGGTCAAGACAGGGACGCACGCAGGCCCAGTACTTC
D: TRBD2; V: TRBV5-1; size: -; J: TRBJ2-2; CDR3: CASSLAGVGELFF; DNA: TGCGCCAGCAGTCTAGCGGGGGTCGGGGAGCTGTTTTTT
D: TRBD2; V: TRBV7-2; size: -; J: TRBJ2-5; CDR3: CASSSLAGIQETQYF; DNA: TGTGCCAGCAGCTCACTAGCGGGGATACAAGAGACCCAGTACTTC
D: TRBD1; V: TRBV5-6; size: -; J: TRBJ2-2; CDR3: CASSLPTGEMLNPGELFF; DNA: TGTGCCAGCAGCCTACCGACAGGGGAGATGTTAAACCCCGGGGAGCTGTTTTTT
D: -; V: TRBV19; size: -; J: TRBJ1-5; CDR3: CASSMVGGVQPQHF; DNA: TGTGCCAGTAGTATGGTAGGGGGGGTTCAGCCCCAGCATTTT
D: TRBD2; V: TRBV19; size: once; J: TRBJ2-7; CDR3: CASSIREGQVPYEQYF; DNA: TGTGCCAGTAGTATACGGGAGGGCCAAGTTCCCTACGAGCAGTACTTC
D: -; V: TRBV20-1; size: few; J: TRBJ2-1; CDR3: CSATNYNEQFF; DNA: TGCAGTGCGACAAACTACAATGAGCAGTTCTTC
D: TRBD2; V: TRBV6-6; size: -; J: TRBJ2-5; CDR3: CASSYEAGGPGETQYF; DNA: TGTGCCAGCAGTTACGAAGCGGGAGGGCCGGGGGAGACCCAGTACTTC
D: -; V: TRBV6-5; size: -; J: TRBJ1-4; CDR3: CASREGRINEKLFF; DNA: TGTGCCAGCAGGGAGGGACGGATTAATGAAAAACTGTTTTTT
D: -; V: TRBV7-2; size: -; J: TRBJ1-4; CDR3: CASSLTRTTNEKLFF; DNA: TGTGCCAGCAGCTTAACAAGGACTACTAATGAAAAACTGTTTTTT
D: -; V: TRBV19; size: -; J: TRBJ1-2; CDR3: CASTDVSQGPLSDGYTF; DNA: TGTGCCAGTACGGACGTATCCCAGGGGCCCCTGAGTGACGGCTACACCTTC